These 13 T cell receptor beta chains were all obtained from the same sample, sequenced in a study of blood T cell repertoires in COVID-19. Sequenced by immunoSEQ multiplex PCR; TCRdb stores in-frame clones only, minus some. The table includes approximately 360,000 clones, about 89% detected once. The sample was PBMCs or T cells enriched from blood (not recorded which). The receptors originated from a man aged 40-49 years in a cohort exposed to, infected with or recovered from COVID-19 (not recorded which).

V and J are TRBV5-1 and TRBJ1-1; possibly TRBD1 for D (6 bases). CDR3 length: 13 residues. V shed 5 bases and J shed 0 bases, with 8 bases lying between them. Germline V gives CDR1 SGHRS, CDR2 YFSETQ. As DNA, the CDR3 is TGCGCCAGCAGGGACAGACTGAACACTGAAGCTTTCTTT. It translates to CASRDRLNTEAFF.

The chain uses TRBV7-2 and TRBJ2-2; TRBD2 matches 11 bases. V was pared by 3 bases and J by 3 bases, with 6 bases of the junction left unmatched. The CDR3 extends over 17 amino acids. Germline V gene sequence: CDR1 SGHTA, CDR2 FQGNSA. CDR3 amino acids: CASSFTGTSGYTGELFF. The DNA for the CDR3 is TGTGCCAGCAGCTTTACTGGGACTAGCGGATACACCGGGGAGCTGTTTTTT.

As DNA, the CDR3 is TGTGCCAGCAGCCCCCGACAGGACAATCAGCCCCAGCATTTT. It encodes CASSPRQDNQPQHF. V usage is TRBV7-2 and J usage is TRBJ1-5, with D tentatively TRBD1 (6 bases). The CDR3 consists of 14 residues. Between the trimmed V and J ends, which lost 5 bases and 3 bases, there was a span of 11 bases. CDR1 is SGHTA and CDR2 is FQGNSA in the germline V gene.

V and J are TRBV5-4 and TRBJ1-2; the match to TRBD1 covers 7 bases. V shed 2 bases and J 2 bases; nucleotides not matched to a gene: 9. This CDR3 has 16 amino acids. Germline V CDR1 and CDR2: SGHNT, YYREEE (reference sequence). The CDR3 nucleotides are TGTGCCAGCAGCTTTGGGGGACAGACATTAAACTATGGCTACACCTTC. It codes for CASSFGGQTLNYGYTF.

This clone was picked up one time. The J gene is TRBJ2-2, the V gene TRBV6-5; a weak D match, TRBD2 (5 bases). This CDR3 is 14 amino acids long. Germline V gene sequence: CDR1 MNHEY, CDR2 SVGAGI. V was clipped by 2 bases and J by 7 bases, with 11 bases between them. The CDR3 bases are TGTGCCAGCAGTTACGATCGGGGAAACGGGGAGCTGTTTTTT. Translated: CASSYDRGNGELFF.

The DNA of the CDR3 is TGCAGCGTTTCCAGGGGGTACGATCAGCCCCAGCATTTT. Its protein product is CSVSRGYDQPQHF. The chain couples TRBV29-1 to TRBJ1-5; 7 positions match TRBD1. V gave up 5 bases and J gave up 5 bases; unmatched junction bases: 6. Germline V lookup: CDR1 SQVTM, CDR2 ANQGSEA. This CDR3 is built from 13 residues. Full variable domain (missing parts from reference TRBV29-1 and TRBJ1-5): SAVISQKPSRDICQRGTSLTIQCQVDSQVTMMFWYRQQPGQSLTLIATANQGSEATYESGFVIDKFPISRPNLTFSTLTVSNMSPEDSSIYLCSVSRGYDQPQHFGDGTRLSIL.

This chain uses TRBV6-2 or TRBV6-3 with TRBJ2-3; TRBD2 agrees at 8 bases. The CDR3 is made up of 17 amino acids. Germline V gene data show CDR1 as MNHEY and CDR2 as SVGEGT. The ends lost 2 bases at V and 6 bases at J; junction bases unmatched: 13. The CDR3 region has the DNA TGTGCCAGCAGTTACCGGTCCCGTAGCGGGAAATCCGATACGCAGTATTTT. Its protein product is CASSYRSRSGKSDTQYF.

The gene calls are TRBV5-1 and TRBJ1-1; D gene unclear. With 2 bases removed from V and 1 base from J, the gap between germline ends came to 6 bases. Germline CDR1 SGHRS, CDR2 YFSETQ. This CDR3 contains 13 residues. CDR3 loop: CASSLDTNTEAFF. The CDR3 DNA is TGCGCCAGCAGCTTAGACACGAACACTGAAGCTTTCTTT.

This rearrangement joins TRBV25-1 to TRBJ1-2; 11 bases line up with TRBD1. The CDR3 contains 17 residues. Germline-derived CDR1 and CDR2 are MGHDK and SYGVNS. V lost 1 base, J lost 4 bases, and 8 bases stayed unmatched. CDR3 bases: TGTGCCAGCAGTGAATCTGGGACAGGGGGTTATCGCTATGGCTACACCTTC. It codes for CASSESGTGGYRYGYTF.

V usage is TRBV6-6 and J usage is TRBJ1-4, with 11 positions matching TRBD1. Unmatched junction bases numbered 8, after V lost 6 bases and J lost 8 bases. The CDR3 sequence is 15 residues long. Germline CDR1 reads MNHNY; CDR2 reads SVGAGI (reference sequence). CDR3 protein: CASRGQGVGGEKLFF. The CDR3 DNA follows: TGTGCCAGCAGGGGACAGGGGGTTGGAGGGGAAAAACTGTTTTTT.

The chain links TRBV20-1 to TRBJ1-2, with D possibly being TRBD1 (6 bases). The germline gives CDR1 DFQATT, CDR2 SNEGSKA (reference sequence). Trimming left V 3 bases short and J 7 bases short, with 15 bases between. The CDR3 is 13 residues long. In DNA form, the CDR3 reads TGCAGTGCTAGTGAGGCAGGGGACGGTGGCTACACCTTC. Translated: CSASEAGDGGYTF.

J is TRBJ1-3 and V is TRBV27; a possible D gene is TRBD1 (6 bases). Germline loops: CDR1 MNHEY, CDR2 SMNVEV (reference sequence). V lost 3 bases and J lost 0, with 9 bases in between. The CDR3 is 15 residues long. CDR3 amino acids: CASSFRGGSGNTIYF. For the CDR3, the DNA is TGTGCCAGCAGTTTCCGAGGGGGCTCTGGAAACACCATATATTTT.

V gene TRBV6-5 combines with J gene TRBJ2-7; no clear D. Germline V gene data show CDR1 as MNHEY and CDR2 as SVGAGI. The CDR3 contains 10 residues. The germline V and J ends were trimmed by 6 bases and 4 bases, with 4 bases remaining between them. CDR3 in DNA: TGTGCCAGCAGCCGGTACGAGCAGTACTTC. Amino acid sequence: CASSRYEQYF.